The clone carrying this T cell receptor beta chain was observed a few times. Antigen: not known. Clones were read by immunoSEQ multiplex PCR, and TCRdb kept only the in-frame ones, dropping some. The sample has hundreds of thousands of clones; approximately 79% are singletons. CDR1 MDHEN and CDR2 SYDVKM come from the germline V gene. Trimming shortened V by 4 bases and J by 1 base, and 14 bases separated the two germline ends. The CDR3 consists of 16 residues. This sample was taken from a study of shared clonotypes between healthy human individuals. Study-level background: Every donor yielded three CD4 naive, three CD4 memory, two CD8 naive and one CD8 memory plate. General observations from the study: A handful of donors shared approximately 5% of their naive CD4 clonotypes.

The origin of this receptor is a woman younger than 45 in good health. The material sequenced was memory CD4+ T cells sorted from blood. Indicated subset: CD45RA-negative fraction. This chain links TRBV28 with TRBJ1-5, with D possibly matching TRBD1 (5 bases). CDR3 sequence: CASSYVDSTSNQPQHF. CDR3 sequence (DNA): TGTGCCAGCAGTTACGTTGACAGCACGAGCAATCAGCCCCAGCATTTT.